A single sample gave rise to the 14 T cell receptor beta chains below, sequenced in a study of T-cell reconstitution after alpha-beta-depleted transplantation in children. As it was prepared, the TCRbeta library received unique molecular identifiers. From the PCR reads, TCRdb called clonotypes with MiXCR, one entry per CDR3 protein. Of about 610,000 distinct CDR3 sequences listed, over 9.5% are singletons. Sequencing was performed on PBMCs from the stem cell graft donor, taken from the stem cell graft. All receptors come from a human donor who donated a stem cell graft to a child with acute myeloid leukemia.

The chain joins TRBV12-3 or TRBV12-4 to TRBJ2-7; possible D gene TRBD2, 5 bases. The V gene lost 8 bases and the J gene lost 4 bases, with 9 bases spanning the gap. The CDR3 runs to 11 residues. The CDR3 sequence: CASGSGYEQYF. The CDR3 DNA reads TGTGCCAGCGGGTCGGGGTACGAGCAGTACTTC.

This clonotype appeared many times. The chain recombines TRBV12-3 or TRBV12-4 with TRBJ2-1; possibly TRBD2 for D (5 bases). V lost 7 bases and J 5 bases, leaving 21 bases between the germline ends. This CDR3 region has 16 residues. The CDR3 DNA reads as TGTGCCAGCAAAATATATTCTAGCATTAGGAACAATGAGCAGTTCTTC. It specifies CASKIYSSIRNNEQFF.

The chain has TRBV28 and TRBJ1-2, with 7 nucleotides matching TRBD1. The germline CDR1 and CDR2 sequences are MDHEN and SYDVKM. The CDR3 has 12 residues. Germline trimming cut 3 bases from V and 8 bases from J; bases unmatched to any gene: 3. The CDR3, as DNA: TGTGCCAGCAGTTTGACAGGGCGAGGCTACACCTTC. Translating gives CASSLTGRGYTF.

In its sample, this clonotype was seen many times. This sequence joins TRBV5-5 and TRBJ2-5; 10 nucleotides agree with TRBD2. V was pared by 2 bases and J by 4 bases, with 5 bases of the junction left unmatched. This CDR3 contains 15 residues. CDR1 is SGHKS, CDR2 YYEKEE, per germline (reference sequence). CDR3 sequence (DNA): TGTGCCAGCAGCTTAGAGCGGGGGGGCCGAGAGACCCAGTACTTC. This gives the protein CASSLERGGRETQYF.

This clonotype was seen at least ten times. The chain has TRBV7-3 and TRBJ2-2; TRBD2 agrees at 12 bases. With V trimmed by 6 bases and J by 4 bases, 9 bases remained unmatched. The germline gives CDR1 SGHTA, CDR2 FQGTGA. The CDR3 covers 17 residues. CDR3 in amino acids: CASSLAGGPGVTGELFF. Here the CDR3 DNA reads TGTGCCAGCAGTCTAGCGGGAGGGCCGGGTGTCACCGGGGAGCTGTTTTTT.

In this sample, this clonotype turned up a few times. The chain employs TRBV25-1 and TRBJ2-6; possibly TRBD1 for D (5 bases). Trimming removed 5 bases from V and 4 bases from J, with 12 bases in between. CDR3 length equals 15 residues. Germline V gene sequence: CDR1 MGHDK, CDR2 SYGVNS. CDR3 sequence reads: CASSRQSPGANVLTF. CDR3 sequence (DNA): TGTGCCAGCAGTCGACAGTCGCCGGGGGCCAACGTCCTGACTTTC.

In this sample, this clonotype turned up many times. The chain uses TRBV29-1 and TRBJ2-1; 7 bases line up with TRBD1. This CDR3 region has 13 residues. Trimming took 6 bases from V and 4 from J; bases not matched to a gene: 6. The germline V gene encodes CDR1 SQVTM and CDR2 ANQGSEA. CDR3: CSVSGQIYNEQFF. CDR3 DNA sequence: TGCAGCGTCTCGGGACAGATTTACAATGAGCAGTTCTTC.

The gene calls are TRBV3-1 and TRBJ2-6; D gene uncertain. The CDR3 runs to 16 residues. Trimming took 3 bases from V and 0 from J, leaving 9 bases between them. Germline V gene lookup returns CDR1 LGHDT and CDR2 YNNKEL (reference sequence). CDR3 protein: CASSHARGSGANVLTF. The DNA of the CDR3 is TGTGCCAGCAGCCACGCTAGAGGCTCTGGGGCCAACGTCCTGACTTTC.

This clonotype appeared a few times. V and J are TRBV3-1 and TRBJ2-3; D is unclear. The ends were cut back, 0 bases at V and 9 bases at J, with 10 bases in the middle. In germline, CDR1 is LGHDT, CDR2 YNNKEL (reference sequence). The CDR3 runs 13 residues. The CDR3 protein is CASSQELRATQYF. Here the CDR3 DNA reads TGTGCCAGCAGCCAAGAGCTCCGGGCCACGCAGTATTTT.

This clonotype has ten or more counts. The V call is TRBV6-1, the J call TRBJ2-1; TRBD2 is a possible D gene (5 bases). The CDR3 length is 16 residues. Trimming left V 6 bases short and J 1 base short, with 16 bases between. Germline V gives CDR1 MNHNS, CDR2 SASEGT. In DNA, the CDR3 is TGTGCCAGCAGCCCTCGGCCAGCGGAATCCTACAATGAGCAGTTCTTC. It translates to CASSPRPAESYNEQFF.

This clonotype occurred many times. J is TRBJ2-5 and V is TRBV10-3, with D possibly being TRBD1 or TRBD2 (5 bases each). Per the germline V gene, CDR1 is ENHRY and CDR2 is SYGVKD. V was shortened by 2 bases and J by 4 bases, with 5 bases between the two germline ends. The CDR3 length is 12 residues. CDR3 protein: CAISEGGETQYF. The CDR3 bases are TGTGCCATCAGTGAGGGGGGAGAGACCCAGTACTTC.

This clonotype came up many times. The chain uses TRBV2 and TRBJ2-1, with a tentative D call TRBD2 (6 bases). Germline V gene sequence: CDR1 SNHLY, CDR2 FYNNEI. The CDR3 runs 15 residues. Trimming shortened V by 7 bases and J by 0 bases, and 13 bases separated the two germline ends. The CDR3 sequence: CASTDSGSSYNEQFF. The CDR3 DNA sequence: TGTGCCAGCACTGATAGCGGAAGCTCCTACAATGAGCAGTTCTTC.

This clonotype showed up just a few times. The gene calls are TRBV20-1 and TRBJ2-1, with D unclear. From germline, CDR1 is DFQATT and CDR2 SNEGSKA (reference sequence). The CDR3 runs 13 residues. Trimming left V 5 bases short and J 6 bases short, with 14 bases between. Here the CDR3 reads CSAQHPTSNEQFF. CDR3 DNA sequence: TGCAGTGCTCAACACCCTACAAGCAATGAGCAGTTCTTC.

CDR3 DNA sequence: TGCGCCAGCAGCGGGGAGGGATATAACACTGAAGCTTTCTTT. Encoded protein: CASSGEGYNTEAFF. The rearrangement joins TRBV5-1 to TRBJ1-1; D is ambiguous. This CDR3 region has 14 residues. CDR1 and CDR2 (germline): SGHRS, YFSETQ. V dropped 4 bases and J dropped 2 bases, with 12 bases sitting between them.